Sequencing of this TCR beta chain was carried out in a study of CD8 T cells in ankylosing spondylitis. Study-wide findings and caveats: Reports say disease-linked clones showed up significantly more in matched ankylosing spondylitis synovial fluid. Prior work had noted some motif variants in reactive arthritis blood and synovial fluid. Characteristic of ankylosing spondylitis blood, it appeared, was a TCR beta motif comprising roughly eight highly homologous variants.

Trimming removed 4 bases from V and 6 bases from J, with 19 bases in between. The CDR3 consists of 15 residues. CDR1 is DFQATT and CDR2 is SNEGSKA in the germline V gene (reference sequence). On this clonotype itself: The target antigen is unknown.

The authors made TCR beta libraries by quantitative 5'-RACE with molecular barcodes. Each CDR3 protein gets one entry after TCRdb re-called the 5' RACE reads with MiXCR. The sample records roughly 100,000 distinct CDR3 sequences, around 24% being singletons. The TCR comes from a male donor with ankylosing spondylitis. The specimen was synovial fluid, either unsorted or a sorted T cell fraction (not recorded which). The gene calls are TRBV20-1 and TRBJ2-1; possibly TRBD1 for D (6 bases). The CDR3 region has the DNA TGCAGTGCTAAGTCCCGGCAGGGGTTTGGCAATGAGCAGTTCTTC. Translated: CSAKSRQGFGNEQFF.